These 3 T cell receptor beta chains were all obtained from the same sample, sequenced in a study of blood T cell repertoires in COVID-19. Libraries were prepared by immunoSEQ multiplex PCR; TCRdb keeps only in-frame clonotypes and omits some of them. The top ten hold less than 3.5% of the sample, which has approximately 190,000 clones, 84% seen once. The source material was PBMCs or T cells enriched from blood (not recorded which). The receptors stem from a woman in her 30s who had been exposed to COVID-19.

The V and J genes are TRBV9 and TRBJ1-1; D remains ambiguous. CDR1 is SGDLS, CDR2 YYNGEE, per germline. The V and J ends lost 1 base and 6 bases respectively, with 16 bases between them. The CDR3 consists of 15 residues. The CDR3 coding sequence is TGTGCCAGCAGCGTATTTCCAGGCCTTCGATCTGAAGCTTTCTTT. Translation gives CASSVFPGLRSEAFF.

The genes are TRBV19 and TRBJ1-5; a possible D gene is TRBD1 (6 bases). CDR3 length: 16 amino acids. V was cut by 0 bases and J by 3 bases, with 12 bases left in between. CDR1 is LNHDA, CDR2 SQIVND, per germline (reference sequence). CDR3 sequence (DNA): TGTGCCAGTAGTATAGAAGGCAGGGGAGACAATCAGCCCCAGCATTTT. Its translation: CASSIEGRGDNQPQHF.

The sample holds one count of this clone. The CDR3 is CAISNGNWTVNEKLFF. For the CDR3, the DNA is TGCGCCATCTCAAATGGGAACTGGACAGTTAATGAAAAACTGTTTTTT. V usage is TRBV10-1 and J usage is TRBJ1-4, with D maybe TRBD1 (6 bases). The CDR3 spans 16 residues. Germline CDR1 and CDR2: WNHNN and SYGVQD (reference sequence). The ends were cut back, 10 bases at V and 4 bases at J, with 22 bases in the middle.